Listed here are 8 T cell receptor beta chains from one sample, sequenced in a study of cytomegalovirus exposure and HLA in healthy donors. The PCR employed 60 Vbeta primers together with 13 Jbeta primers. Here immunoSEQ multiplex PCR was the method, and the copy in TCRdb shows in-frame clones only, minus some. The sample has 160,000 or so clones; approximately 80% are singletons. Sequencing used PBMCs. The origin of the receptors is a woman in her 30s in good health and CMV-seropositive.

CDR3 residues: CASGDGDRVYNYGYTF. CDR3 coding DNA: TGTGCTAGTGGTGACGGGGACAGGGTTTATAACTATGGCTACACCTTC. The chain has TRBV12-5 and TRBJ1-2; 9 bases line up with TRBD1. Trimming at V came to 5 bases and at J to 1 base, leaving 8 bases not matched to a gene. Germline V gene data show CDR1 as LGHNT and CDR2 as FRNRAP. The CDR3 runs to 16 residues.

About this clone: Other DNA sequences in the sample encode the same CDR3. This sequence joins TRBV7-2 and TRBJ1-3; no clear D. Trimming removed 5 bases from V and 0 bases from J, with 5 bases in between. The CDR3 totals 13 residues. CDR1 SGHTA and CDR2 FQGNSA come from the germline V gene. The CDR3 is CASSPSSGNTIYF. The CDR3 DNA is TGTGCCAGCAGCCCTTCCTCTGGAAACACCATATATTTT.

The V and J genes are TRBV6-1 and TRBJ1-2, with D possibly matching TRBD1 (6 bases). The V and J ends lost 4 bases and 6 bases respectively, with 12 bases between them. CDR1 is MNHNS and CDR2 is SASEGT in the germline V gene. The CDR3 is 13 residues long. Here the CDR3 reads CASSVLQGNGYTF. In DNA form, the CDR3 reads TGTGCCAGCAGTGTATTACAGGGTAATGGCTACACCTTC.

In its sample, this clone was seen a few times. CDR3 amino acids: CASSGDTYYGYTF. In DNA form, the CDR3 reads TGTGCCAGCAGTGGGGACACGTACTATGGCTACACCTTC. The J gene is TRBJ1-2, the V gene TRBV7-2; a possible D gene is TRBD1 (6 bases). Per germline, CDR1 SGHTA and CDR2 FQGNSA. V dropped 6 bases and J dropped 3 bases, with 11 bases sitting between them. The CDR3 totals 13 residues.

The chain joins TRBV13 to TRBJ1-1, with TRBD1 as a possible D gene (6 bases). The V gene's germline CDR1 is PRHDT and CDR2 FYEKMQ (reference sequence). V lost 3 bases to trimming and J lost 4 bases, with 12 bases between them. This CDR3 spans 14 amino acids. The CDR3 protein is CASSFRTGITEAFF. The CDR3 coding sequence is TGTGCCAGCAGCTTCCGCACAGGGATCACTGAAGCTTTCTTT.

This chain uses TRBV2 with TRBJ2-5; 7 bases line up with TRBD1. The tail of the sequence fits TRBJ2-7 better, so the J call may be wrong. Per germline, CDR1 SNHLY and CDR2 FYNNEI. This CDR3 spans 14 amino acids. The chain's CDR3 is CASRTDRAAYEQYF. CDR3 DNA: TGTGCCAGCAGGACCGACAGGGCCGCCTACGAGCAGTACTTC.

Here the CDR3 DNA reads TGCGCCAGCAGCGAAAACTTTGGACTAGCGGGGGGCCACAATGAGCAGTTCTTC. Its translation is CASSENFGLAGGHNEQFF. The rearrangement uses TRBV5-1 and TRBJ2-1; 14 nucleotides agree with TRBD2. The CDR3 loop spans 18 amino acids. Germline V gene data show CDR1 as SGHRS and CDR2 as YFSETQ. V lost 4 bases to trimming and J lost 5 bases; unmatched junction nucleotides: 11.

The J gene is TRBJ2-2, the V gene TRBV7-2; the match to TRBD1 covers 9 bases. V was clipped by 5 bases and J by 7 bases; unmatched bases: 17. The germline gives CDR1 SGHTA, CDR2 FQGNSA. CDR3 length equals 18 residues. CDR3 residues: CASSPRYRGRMLNGELFF. The CDR3 DNA reads TGTGCCAGCAGCCCTCGTTACAGGGGGCGGATGTTGAACGGGGAGCTGTTTTTT.